A single sample is the source of the 22 T cell receptor beta chains below, sequenced in a study of Tregs in tolerant kidney transplant recipients. TCRdb's copy holds only in-frame clones and misses some; the assay was immunoSEQ multiplex PCR. This sample yields approximately 69,000 clones, of which less than 90% are seen a single time; approximately 0.39% belongs to the top ten. The starting material was CD4+ T cells from blood, obtained before the transplant. The origin of the receptors is a human donor who received a combined kidney and bone marrow transplant.

The chain couples TRBV18 to TRBJ2-7, with a possible D match to TRBD1 (5 bases). Germline V gives CDR1 KGHSH, CDR2 LQKENI. The V and J ends lost 5 bases and 11 bases respectively, with 16 bases between them. The CDR3 consists of 12 residues. In DNA, the CDR3 is TGTGCCAGCTCATCACAGGAGCTAGAGGAGTACTTC. Translating gives CASSSQELEEYF.

The chain has TRBV28 and TRBJ2-7; 7 bases fit TRBD1. V shed 7 bases and J 0 bases; nucleotides not matched to a gene: 6. The germline CDR1 and CDR2 sequences are MDHEN and SYDVKM. CDR3 length equals 14 residues. The CDR3: CASTLTGPSYEQYF. For the CDR3, the DNA is TGTGCCAGCACACTGACAGGGCCCTCCTACGAGCAGTACTTC. Full variable domain (outside the CDR3, taken from reference TRBV28 and TRBJ2-7): DVKVTQSSRYLVKRTGEKVFLECVQDMDHENMFWYRQDPGLGLRLIYFSYDVKMKEKGDIPEGYSVSREKKERFSLILESASTNQTSMYLCASTLTGPSYEQYFGPGTRLTVT.

The chain combines TRBV20-1 with TRBJ1-2; TRBD1 matches 8 bases. Germline V gene lookup returns CDR1 DFQATT and CDR2 SNEGSKA (reference sequence). With V trimmed by 6 bases and J by 7 bases, 4 bases remained unmatched. The CDR3 is 11 residues long. CDR3 sequence: CSANGQGGYTF. In DNA form, the CDR3 reads TGCAGTGCGAACGGACAGGGTGGCTACACCTTC.

CDR3 protein: CASSPWTENTEAFF. The CDR3 DNA is TGTGCCAGCAGCCCCTGGACAGAGAACACTGAAGCTTTCTTT. J is TRBJ1-1 and V is TRBV14; tentative D call: TRBD1 (6 bases). V dropped 4 bases and J dropped 1 base, with 10 bases sitting between them. This CDR3 region has 14 residues. CDR1 and CDR2 (germline): SGHDN, FVKESK.

This chain uses TRBV2 with TRBJ2-1, with 10 bases that match TRBD2. The germline V gene has CDR1 SNHLY and CDR2 FYNNEI. J gave up 6 bases and V 7 bases, and 9 bases lay outside the gene matches. The CDR3 spans 15 residues. The CDR3 DNA follows: TGTGCCAGCACCCTAGGGTCTAGCGGGGGCAATGAGCAGTTCTTC. Its protein is CASTLGSSGGNEQFF.

V usage is TRBV28 and J usage is TRBJ1-5, with D perhaps matching TRBD1 (6 bases). V lost 3 bases and J 7 bases, leaving 16 bases between the germline ends. The CDR3 consists of 15 residues. CDR1 MDHEN and CDR2 SYDVKM come from the germline V gene. For the CDR3, the DNA is TGTGCCAGCAGTTTGGGGAACAGGGACGGGCAGCCCCAGCATTTT. Translated: CASSLGNRDGQPQHF.

J is TRBJ1-1 and V is TRBV9; D gene unclear. Trimming took 0 bases from V and 1 from J, leaving 4 bases between them. The CDR3 is 13 amino acids. Germline loops: CDR1 SGDLS, CDR2 YYNGEE. CDR3 residues: CASSVAGNTEAFF. Written as DNA, the CDR3 is TGTGCCAGCAGCGTAGCAGGGAACACTGAAGCTTTCTTT.

The chain recombines TRBV7-9 with TRBJ2-1, with D perhaps TRBD2 (5 bases). CDR1 SEHNR and CDR2 FQNEAQ come from the germline V gene (reference sequence). Trimming shortened V by 5 bases and J by 3 bases, and 14 bases separated the two germline ends. The CDR3 length is 15 residues. This chain's CDR3 is CASSRGADLYNEQFF. CDR3 nucleotides: TGTGCCAGCAGCCGGGGAGCGGACCTCTACAATGAGCAGTTCTTC.

The table lists this clone with a count of one. This chain connects TRBV28 to TRBJ2-2; 9 nucleotides line up with TRBD1. The CDR3 consists of 14 residues. The V segment lost 7 bases and the J segment 6 bases; nucleotides outside the gene matches: 6. Germline-derived CDR1 and CDR2 are MDHEN and SYDVKM. The CDR3 is CASNTQGAAGELFF. Written as DNA, the CDR3 is TGTGCCAGCAATACACAGGGGGCGGCCGGGGAGCTGTTTTTT.

This rearrangement joins TRBV9 to TRBJ1-1; the D gene is possibly TRBD1 (5 bases). The CDR3 consists of 14 residues. The germline CDR1 and CDR2 sequences are SGDLS and YYNGEE. Trimming cost V 2 bases and J 8 bases, with 16 bases left between them. CDR3 DNA sequence: TGTGCCAGCAGCGTGGCCCCTAAACAGGCCGAAGCTTTCTTT. This encodes CASSVAPKQAEAFF. Based on the CDR3 plus reference TRBV9 and TRBJ1-1, the full variable domain is DSGVTQTPKHLITATGQRVTLRCSPRSGDLSVYWYQQSLDQGLQFLIQYYNGEERAKGNILERFSAQQFPDLHSELNLSSLELGDSALYFCASSVAPKQAEAFFGQGTRLTVV.

This clone was seen once. V gene TRBV19 combines with J gene TRBJ2-7; TRBD2 agrees at 7 bases. Germline V gives CDR1 LNHDA, CDR2 SQIVND (reference sequence). V was clipped by 1 base and J by 0 bases; unmatched bases: 3. The CDR3 has 15 amino acids. The CDR3 loop is CASSIGRESSYEQYF. CDR3 nucleotides: TGTGCCAGTAGTATAGGGCGGGAGAGCTCCTACGAGCAGTACTTC.

The CDR3 sequence is CASNVAEARLFF. The CDR3 region has the DNA TGTGCCAGCAACGTTGCGGAAGCCCGGCTGTTTTTT. The J gene is TRBJ2-2, the V gene TRBV28; D call uncertain. Per germline, CDR1 MDHEN and CDR2 SYDVKM. Trimming shortened V by 7 bases and J by 13 bases, and 16 bases separated the two germline ends. The CDR3 spans 12 residues.

The genes are TRBV28 and TRBJ1-4; 7 bases match TRBD1. The ends lost 8 bases at V and 5 bases at J; junction bases unmatched: 2. This CDR3 spans 12 amino acids. Germline assignment: CDR1 MDHEN and CDR2 SYDVKM. CDR3 sequence: CASGGQNEKLFF. The CDR3 DNA follows: TGTGCCAGCGGGGGACAGAATGAAAAACTGTTTTTT.

The rearrangement links TRBV2 to TRBJ1-3, with a weak D call TRBD1 (6 bases). Trimming removed 0 bases at V and 0 bases at J, with 9 bases between. This CDR3 comprises 16 residues. Germline CDR1 reads SNHLY; CDR2 reads FYNNEI. CDR3 sequence: CASSEAGRGSGNTIYF. As DNA, the CDR3 is TGTGCCAGCAGTGAAGCGGGCAGGGGCTCTGGAAACACCATATATTTT.

About this clone: Additional DNA sequences in this sample encode the identical CDR3. This chain uses TRBV27 with TRBJ2-7; perhaps TRBD2 as D (5 bases). Looked up from germline, CDR1 is MNHEY and CDR2 is SMNVEV (reference sequence). V shed 2 bases and J shed 7 bases, with 6 bases lying between them. The CDR3 runs to 11 residues. Here the CDR3 DNA reads TGTGCCAGCAGTTTACGAGGGGAGCAGTACTTC. Translating gives CASSLRGEQYF.

This sequence joins TRBV29-1 and TRBJ2-5; TRBD2 is a possible D gene (6 bases). The ends were cut back, 6 bases at V and 1 base at J, with 12 bases in the middle. This CDR3 comprises 13 residues. The germline gives CDR1 SQVTM, CDR2 ANQGSEA. As DNA, the CDR3 is TGCAGCGTGTCCTGGGACTTCCAAGAGACCCAGTACTTC. Translation gives CSVSWDFQETQYF.

The chain joins TRBV12-5 to TRBJ2-1; 8 bases agree with TRBD2. The germline CDR1 and CDR2 sequences are LGHNT and FRNRAP. CDR3 length: 15 amino acids. V shed 3 bases, J shed 5 bases, and the junction held 6 bases outside the gene matches. The CDR3 bases are TGTGCTAGTGGTTTATGGGCGGGAGGAAACAATGAGCAGTTCTTC. It is translated as CASGLWAGGNNEQFF.

The V call is TRBV10-3, the J call TRBJ1-5, with D hard to call. CDR3 length: 15 residues. Trimming removed 5 bases at V and 6 bases at J, with 17 bases between. Germline V CDR1 and CDR2: ENHRY, SYGVKD. The CDR3 is CAISPGRLAGQPQHF. For the CDR3, the DNA is TGTGCCATCAGTCCCGGACGCCTGGCGGGTCAGCCCCAGCATTTT.

This clone was seen more than once but under ten times. The V gene is TRBV7-9, the J gene TRBJ1-1, with D unclear. Trimming took 5 bases from V and 1 from J, leaving 8 bases between them. CDR1 SEHNR and CDR2 FQNEAQ come from the germline V gene (reference sequence). This CDR3 contains 13 residues. The CDR3: CASSKQQNTEAFF. The DNA of the CDR3 is TGTGCCAGCAGCAAACAACAGAACACTGAAGCTTTCTTT.

The J gene is TRBJ1-1, the V gene TRBV5-8, with TRBD1 matching 9 bases. The CDR3 consists of 15 residues. Germline lookup yields CDR1 SGHTS and CDR2 YDEGEE. With 4 bases clipped from V and 6 bases from J, the junction kept 10 bases outside the gene matches. DNA for the CDR3: TGTGCCAGCAGCCCACCGGGACAGGGTAACTCTGAAGCTTTCTTT. Its protein is CASSPPGQGNSEAFF.

The chain recombines TRBV18 with TRBJ2-1; TRBD2 aligns across 7 bases. The trim removed 4 bases at V and 8 bases at J, leaving 14 bases unmatched. This CDR3 has 16 amino acids. Germline V gene sequence: CDR1 KGHSH, CDR2 LQKENI. The DNA of the CDR3 is TGTGCCAGCTCACAGCTTTTAGCGGGCACTCCGGATGAGCAGTTCTTC. Its protein product is CASSQLLAGTPDEQFF.

The chain recombines TRBV7-3 with TRBJ2-7, with unresolved D. Germline CDR1 is SGHTA and CDR2 is FQGTGA. CDR3 length: 13 amino acids. Trimming removed 3 bases from V and 5 bases from J, with 11 bases in between. CDR3 sequence reads: CASSFSNRDEQYF. In nucleotides, the CDR3 is TGTGCCAGCAGCTTTTCAAACCGGGACGAGCAGTACTTC.